The 30 T cell receptor beta chains presented below share a single source sample, sequenced in a study of control samples from healthy donors and cancer patients (TCRdb year 2020). Libraries were constructed by the immunoSEQ multiplex PCR assay. In TCRdb, the immuneACCESS table is reduced to in-frame sequences with V and J assigned. These tables do not hold every clone; where another copy was compared, an unresolved V gene accounts for under half, and the others remain unexplained. This sample lists around 170,000 clones; around 87% were detected once. The ten largest clones represent around 1.5% of the sample. Material for sequencing was blood. The receptors originated from a woman aged 45 to 65 in good health.

Regarding this clone: Additional DNA sequences in this sample encode the identical CDR3. The rearrangement links TRBV5-1 to TRBJ2-7, with D possibly TRBD1 on 5 matching bases. V was clipped by 7 bases and J by 0 bases, with 14 bases between them. Germline V gene data show CDR1 as SGHRS and CDR2 as YFSETQ. The CDR3 covers 14 residues. Written as DNA, the CDR3 is TGCGCCAGCTCTCTGCAGGGCGGCTCCTACGAGCAGTACTTC. This gives the protein CASSLQGGSYEQYF.

The chain recombines TRBV29-1 with TRBJ2-1; 12 nucleotides align to TRBD2. J lost 7 bases, V lost 8 bases, and 9 bases had no gene match. The CDR3 has 14 residues. Germline loops: CDR1 SQVTM, CDR2 ANQGSEA. Here the CDR3 reads CSLSRTSGINEQFF. DNA for the CDR3: TGCAGCCTCTCCCGGACTAGCGGGATAAATGAGCAGTTCTTC.

The rearrangement links TRBV5-6 to TRBJ1-5, with a possible D match to TRBD1 (6 bases). The CDR3 length is 16 residues. Germline CDR1 reads SGHDT; CDR2 reads YYEEEE. V was shortened by 0 bases and J by 3 bases, with 13 bases between the two germline ends. CDR3 loop: CASSLARGGYNQPQHF. CDR3 coding DNA: TGTGCCAGCAGCTTGGCCAGGGGCGGTTACAATCAGCCCCAGCATTTT.

V is TRBV7-2 and J is TRBJ2-2, with 9 bases identical to TRBD2. Germline CDR1 is SGHTA and CDR2 is FQGNSA. The CDR3 length is 14 residues. After removal of 6 bases from V and 4 bases from J, the junction contained 3 bases not matched to a gene. This CDR3 reads CASRMTSGTGELFF. The CDR3 DNA is TGTGCCAGCAGGATGACTAGCGGCACCGGGGAGCTGTTTTTT.

This chain links TRBV9 with TRBJ1-2; D not resolved. Germline V gives CDR1 SGDLS, CDR2 YYNGEE. The V end lost 0 bases, the J end lost 8 bases, and 8 bases lay between the germline ends. This CDR3 contains 12 residues. The CDR3: CASSVGPQGYTF. For the CDR3, the DNA is TGTGCCAGCAGCGTAGGACCCCAGGGCTACACCTTC.

The chain combines TRBV5-5 with TRBJ2-7; D is possibly TRBD1 (6 bases). Germline V gene lookup returns CDR1 SGHKS and CDR2 YYEKEE (reference sequence). The CDR3 sequence is 14 residues long. Trimming removed 0 bases at V and 3 bases at J, with 10 bases between. CDR3 loop: CASSLGQGIYEQYF. The CDR3 nucleotides read TGTGCCAGCAGCTTGGGCCAGGGGATCTACGAGCAGTACTTC. Filled out from reference TRBV5-5 and TRBJ2-7, the complete variable domain reads DAGVTQSPTHLIKTRGQQVTLRCSPISGHKSVSWYQQVLGQGPQFIFQYYEKEERGRGNFPDRFSARQFPNYSSELNVNALLLGDSALYLCASSLGQGIYEQYFGPGTRLTVT.

V is TRBV28 and J is TRBJ1-5; D gene ambiguous. V was cut by 1 base and J by 9 bases, with 13 bases left in between. Germline loops: CDR1 MDHEN, CDR2 SYDVKM. CDR3 length: 14 amino acids. The CDR3 DNA reads as TGTGCCAGCAGTTTATTAGCAGGCTTAGGGCCCCAGCATTTT. This sequence encodes CASSLLAGLGPQHF.

The gene calls are TRBV10-3 and TRBJ1-4; D ambiguous. Between the trimmed V and J ends, which lost 0 bases and 3 bases, there was a span of 8 bases. The CDR3 consists of 15 residues. In germline, CDR1 is ENHRY, CDR2 SYGVKD. The CDR3 coding sequence is TGTGCCATCAGTGAGTCGTCCAGCCCTAATGAAAAACTGTTTTTT. This codes for CAISESSSPNEKLFF.

This clone has a single count. The chain is built from TRBV30 and TRBJ1-5; D unresolved. Germline V gene data show CDR1 as GTSNPN and CDR2 as SVGIG (reference sequence). The CDR3 has 13 amino acids. Trimming took 0 bases from V and 4 from J, leaving 7 bases between them. The CDR3 region has the DNA TGTGCCTGGAGTGTAGTGGAGAATCAGCCCCAGCATTTT. Protein: CAWSVVENQPQHF.

V and J are TRBV7-2 and TRBJ1-6; TRBD1 matches at 7 bases. CDR1 and CDR2 from the germline V gene are SGHTA and FQGNSA. The J segment lost 7 bases and the V segment lost 5 bases, leaving 8 bases of the junction unmatched. The CDR3 spans 15 residues. The CDR3, as DNA: TGTGCCAGCAGCGAAGCACAGGGGAAGAATTCACCCCTCCACTTT. This sequence encodes CASSEAQGKNSPLHF.

The V call is TRBV27, the J call TRBJ2-5; no clear D gene. This CDR3 region has 14 residues. Trimming left V 4 bases short and J 5 bases short, with 14 bases between. CDR1 and CDR2 from the germline V gene are MNHEY and SMNVEV (reference sequence). The CDR3: CASSSSPLRETQYF. CDR3 nucleotides: TGTGCCAGCAGTTCCAGCCCACTCAGGGAGACCCAGTACTTC.

The rearrangement uses TRBV5-6 and TRBJ1-5, with TRBD1 as a possible D gene (6 bases). The CDR3 sequence is 13 residues long. The V end was cut by 4 bases, the J end by 5 bases, with 10 bases between. Germline lookup yields CDR1 SGHDT and CDR2 YYEEEE. DNA for the CDR3: TGTGCCAGCAGCACAGGGTTTTATCAGCCCCAGCATTTT. Translated: CASSTGFYQPQHF.

The chain's CDR3 is CASSARQGDQPQHF. The CDR3 coding sequence is TGTGCCAGCAGCGCTCGACAGGGAGATCAGCCCCAGCATTTT. The chain uses TRBV7-2 and TRBJ1-5, with 7 bases fitting TRBD1. Per germline, CDR1 SGHTA and CDR2 FQGNSA. CDR3 size: 14 residues. Trimming took 5 bases from V and 5 from J; bases not matched to a gene: 6.

This rearrangement joins TRBV6-5 to TRBJ2-7; tentatively, D is TRBD1 (6 bases). V was clipped by 6 bases and J by 0 bases, with 9 bases between them. This CDR3 comprises 13 residues. The V gene's germline CDR1 is MNHEY and CDR2 SVGAGI. CDR3 amino acids: CASSMDSSYEQYF. CDR3 nucleotides: TGTGCCAGCAGCATGGACAGCTCCTACGAGCAGTACTTC.

The chain has TRBV27 and TRBJ1-2; 8 bases agree with TRBD1. The J segment lost 2 bases and the V segment lost 5 bases, leaving 10 bases of the junction unmatched. Germline V gene sequence: CDR1 MNHEY, CDR2 SMNVEV (reference sequence). The CDR3 is 16 amino acids. The CDR3 loop is CASSPRQGMANYGYTF. The CDR3 bases are TGTGCCAGCAGTCCCAGACAGGGGATGGCGAACTATGGCTACACCTTC.

The table lists this clone with a count of one. The rearrangement uses TRBV19 and TRBJ1-3; no reliable D call. The V gene's germline CDR1 is LNHDA and CDR2 SQIVND (reference sequence). Trimming shortened V by 8 bases and J by 3 bases, and 17 bases separated the two germline ends. This CDR3 contains 15 residues. CDR3 protein: CASALSGDYGNTIYF. The CDR3, as DNA: TGTGCCAGTGCCCTGAGCGGTGACTATGGAAACACCATATATTTT.

The rearrangement uses TRBV7-3 and TRBJ1-1; 7 bases are shared with TRBD1. Germline CDR1 reads SGHTA; CDR2 reads FQGTGA. This CDR3 contains 14 residues. V shed 5 bases, J shed 0 bases, and the junction held 3 bases outside the gene matches. CDR3 sequence reads: CASSLTGLNTEAFF. CDR3 DNA sequence: TGTGCCAGCAGCCTGACAGGGCTGAACACTGAAGCTTTCTTT.

The rearrangement uses TRBV30 and TRBJ1-6; tentative D call: TRBD1 (5 bases). Per the germline V gene, CDR1 is GTSNPN and CDR2 is SVGIG (reference sequence). This CDR3 has 15 residues. Trimming took 3 bases from V and 5 from J, leaving 14 bases between them. The CDR3 region has the DNA TGTGCCTGGAGCCCCCGCAGGGCCAATAATTCACCCCTCCACTTT. Encoded protein: CAWSPRRANNSPLHF.

The gene calls are TRBV7-9 and TRBJ2-7, with 10 bases fitting TRBD2. V lost 8 bases to trimming and J lost 3 bases; unmatched junction nucleotides: 7. This CDR3 spans 14 amino acids. The germline CDR1 and CDR2 sequences are SEHNR and FQNEAQ (reference sequence). The CDR3: CASASTSGIYEQYF. DNA for the CDR3: TGTGCCAGCGCCTCCACTAGCGGGATCTACGAGCAGTACTTC.

The chain carries TRBV20-1 and TRBJ2-7; D gene unclear. The germline V gene has CDR1 DFQATT and CDR2 SNEGSKA (reference sequence). This CDR3 spans 12 amino acids. V lost 3 bases, J lost 2 bases, and 8 bases lay in between. The CDR3 reads CSASSGAYEQYF. CDR3 DNA: TGCAGTGCTAGTTCGGGCGCCTACGAGCAGTACTTC.

This clone was seen more than once but under ten times. This chain connects TRBV3-1 (or the pseudogene TRBV3-2) to TRBJ1-4; D remains ambiguous. The germline V gene encodes CDR1 LGHDT and CDR2 YNNKEL (reference sequence). V lost 4 bases, J lost 0 bases, and 15 bases lay in between. CDR3 length: 17 residues. The CDR3 is CASSPPGLFATNEKLFF. In nucleotides, the CDR3 is TGTGCCAGCAGCCCGCCGGGCCTCTTTGCAACTAATGAAAAACTGTTTTTT.

V and J are TRBV18 and TRBJ1-2; D is unclear. The germline V and J ends were trimmed by 0 bases and 2 bases, with 13 bases remaining between them. The CDR3 covers 16 residues. Per germline, CDR1 KGHSH and CDR2 LQKENI. The CDR3 sequence is CASSPPGGPENYGYTF. CDR3 DNA: TGTGCCAGCTCACCACCGGGTGGACCCGAGAACTATGGCTACACCTTC.

The rearrangement uses TRBV7-2 and TRBJ2-5, with D possibly TRBD1 on 5 matching bases. The V end lost 7 bases, the J end lost 2 bases, and 17 bases lay between the germline ends. In germline, CDR1 is SGHTA, CDR2 FQGNSA. The CDR3 covers 15 residues. This CDR3 is CASTLLMGQQETQYF. CDR3 bases: TGTGCCAGCACTCTACTGATGGGGCAGCAAGAGACCCAGTACTTC.

The chain uses TRBV7-2 and TRBJ1-2; a weak D match, TRBD1 (5 bases). The CDR3 has 13 amino acids. CDR1 and CDR2 from the germline V gene are SGHTA and FQGNSA. The germline V and J ends were trimmed by 4 bases and 2 bases, with 8 bases remaining between them. CDR3 in DNA: TGTGCCAGCAGCTACGACAGCAACTATGGCTACACCTTC. Its protein is CASSYDSNYGYTF.

The V gene is TRBV5-1, the J gene TRBJ1-1; TRBD1 matches 9 bases. The length of the CDR3 is 14 residues. The junction had 6 bases not matched to a gene; V was cut back by 4 bases and J by 5 bases. The germline gives CDR1 SGHRS, CDR2 YFSETQ. This CDR3 reads CASSVDRGNTEAFF. The CDR3 nucleotides are TGCGCCAGCAGCGTGGACAGGGGTAATACTGAAGCTTTCTTT.

CDR3 coding DNA: TGCGCCAGCAGCTTGTACTCCCCCGGGACTAGCGGTTCCTACGAGCAGTACTTC. This gives the protein CASSLYSPGTSGSYEQYF. The chain has TRBV5-1 and TRBJ2-7; 11 bases match TRBD2. The germline CDR1 and CDR2 sequences are SGHRS and YFSETQ. The ends lost 1 base at V and 1 base at J; junction bases unmatched: 10. The length of the CDR3 is 18 residues.

The chain has TRBV5-1 and TRBJ2-2; 7 bases match TRBD1. The CDR3 has 15 amino acids. CDR1 is SGHRS and CDR2 is YFSETQ in the germline V gene. Losses at the gene ends were 7 bases for V and 2 bases for J; bases not matched to a gene: 8. The CDR3 sequence is CASGPSGGNTGELFF. Here the CDR3 DNA reads TGCGCCAGCGGACCATCAGGGGGTAACACCGGGGAGCTGTTTTTT. Variable domain in full (rest from reference TRBV5-1 and TRBJ2-2): KAGVTQTPRYLIKTRGQQVTLSCSPISGHRSVSWYQQTPGQGLQFLFEYFSETQRNKGNFPGRFSGRQFSNSRSEMNVSTLELGDSALYLCASGPSGGNTGELFFGEGSRLTVL.

The gene calls are TRBV4-3 and TRBJ2-7; D unclear. Germline V gives CDR1 LGHNA, CDR2 YSLEER. V dropped 0 bases and J dropped 3 bases, with 12 bases sitting between them. This CDR3 is built from 15 residues. Here the CDR3 reads CASSQDQVLHYEQYF. The DNA for the CDR3 is TGCGCCAGCAGCCAAGATCAGGTCCTCCACTACGAGCAGTACTTC.

The rearrangement links TRBV7-2 to TRBJ2-1; 7 bases are shared with TRBD1. Per the germline V gene, CDR1 is SGHTA and CDR2 is FQGNSA. J gave up 2 bases and V 8 bases, and 12 bases lay outside the gene matches. The CDR3 has 16 residues. Written as DNA, the CDR3 is TGTGCCAGCTCCATCGACTCCGGGACAGCCTACAATGAGCAGTTCTTC. Translated, it gives CASSIDSGTAYNEQFF.

This clone was found once. This chain connects TRBV20-1 to TRBJ2-7; unclear D gene. The CDR3 spans 15 residues. Germline CDR1 and CDR2: DFQATT and SNEGSKA (reference sequence). Deletions cut 3 bases from V and 4 bases from J, with 19 bases between. The CDR3 DNA sequence: TGCAGTGCTAGTCCAGTTAAGGCCTTAGGGTACGAGCAGTACTTC. This encodes CSASPVKALGYEQYF.